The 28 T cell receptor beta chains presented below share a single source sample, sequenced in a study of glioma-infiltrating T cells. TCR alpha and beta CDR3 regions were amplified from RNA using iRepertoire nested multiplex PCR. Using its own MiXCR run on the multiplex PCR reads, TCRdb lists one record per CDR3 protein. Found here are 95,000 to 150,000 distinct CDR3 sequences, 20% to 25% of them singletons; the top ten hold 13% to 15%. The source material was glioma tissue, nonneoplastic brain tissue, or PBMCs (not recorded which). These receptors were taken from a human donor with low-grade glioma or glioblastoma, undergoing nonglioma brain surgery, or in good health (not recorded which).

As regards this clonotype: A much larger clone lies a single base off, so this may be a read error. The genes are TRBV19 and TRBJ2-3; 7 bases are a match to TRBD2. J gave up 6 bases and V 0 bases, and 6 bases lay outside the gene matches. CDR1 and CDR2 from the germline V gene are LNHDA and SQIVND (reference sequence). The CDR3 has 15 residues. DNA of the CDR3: TGTGCCAGTAGTATAGACCTAGCGGAGCGGGATACGCAGTATTTT. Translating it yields CASSIDLAERDTQYF.

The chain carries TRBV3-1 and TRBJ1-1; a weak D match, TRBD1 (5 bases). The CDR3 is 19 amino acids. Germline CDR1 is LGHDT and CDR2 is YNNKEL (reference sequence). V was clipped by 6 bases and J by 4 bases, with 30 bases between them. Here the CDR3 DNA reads TGTGCCAGCAGGGGGGGGGGTTGGTGGAGGCAGGGAGCCGGCACTGAAGCTTTCTTT. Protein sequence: CASRGGGWWRQGAGTEAFF.

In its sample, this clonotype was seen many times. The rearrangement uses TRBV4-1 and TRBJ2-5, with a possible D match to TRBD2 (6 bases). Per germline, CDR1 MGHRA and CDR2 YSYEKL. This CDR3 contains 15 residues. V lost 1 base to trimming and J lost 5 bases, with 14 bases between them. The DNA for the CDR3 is TGCGCCAGCAGCCAAGCCTCCGGGGGACTGGAGACCCAGTACTTC. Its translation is CASSQASGGLETQYF.

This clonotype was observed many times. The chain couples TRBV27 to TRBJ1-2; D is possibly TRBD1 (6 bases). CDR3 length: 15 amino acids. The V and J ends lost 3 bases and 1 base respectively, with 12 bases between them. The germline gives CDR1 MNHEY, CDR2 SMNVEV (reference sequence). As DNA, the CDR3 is TGTGCCAGCAGTTTTTCCGGGGGCGGTAACTATGGCTACACCTTC. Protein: CASSFSGGGNYGYTF.

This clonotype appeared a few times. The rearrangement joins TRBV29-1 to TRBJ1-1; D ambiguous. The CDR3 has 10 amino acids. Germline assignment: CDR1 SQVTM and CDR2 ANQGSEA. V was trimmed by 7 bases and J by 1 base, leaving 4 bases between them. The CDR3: CSAENTEAFF. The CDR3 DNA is TGCAGCGCCGAGAACACTGAAGCTTTCTTT.

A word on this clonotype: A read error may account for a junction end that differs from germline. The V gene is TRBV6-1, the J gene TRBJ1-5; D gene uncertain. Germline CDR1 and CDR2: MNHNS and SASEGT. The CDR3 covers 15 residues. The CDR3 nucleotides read TGTGCCAGCAGATCAGGATTGAACAGCAAACAGCCCCAGCATTTT. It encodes CASRSGLNSKQPQHF.

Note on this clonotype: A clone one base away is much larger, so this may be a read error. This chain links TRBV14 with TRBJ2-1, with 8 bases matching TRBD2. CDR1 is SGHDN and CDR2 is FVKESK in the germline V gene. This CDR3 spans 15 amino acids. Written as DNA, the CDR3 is TGTGCCAGCAGCGAAGAAGGCGGGAGGTTCAATGAGCAGTTCTTC. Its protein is CASSEEGGRFNEQFF.

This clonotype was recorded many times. CDR3 in DNA: TGTGCCAGCAGAACTAGGAAGACTAGCGGGGGTCCTGATACGCAGTATTTT. The encoded protein is CASRTRKTSGGPDTQYF. The rearrangement joins TRBV6-1 to TRBJ2-3, with 12 nucleotides matching TRBD2. V was pared by 6 bases and J by 6 bases, with 13 bases of the junction left unmatched. The CDR3 has 17 residues. Germline values: CDR1 MNHNS, CDR2 SASEGT.

The chain's CDR3 is CASSYGLAGIGELFF. The CDR3 DNA sequence: TGTGCCAGCAGTTACGGACTAGCGGGAATCGGGGAGCTGTTTTTT. This chain joins TRBV6-5 and TRBJ2-2; 12 nucleotides align to TRBD2. The CDR3 has 15 residues. Germline CDR1 MNHEY, CDR2 SVGAGI. J was trimmed by 7 bases and V by 2 bases; bases with no gene match: 2.

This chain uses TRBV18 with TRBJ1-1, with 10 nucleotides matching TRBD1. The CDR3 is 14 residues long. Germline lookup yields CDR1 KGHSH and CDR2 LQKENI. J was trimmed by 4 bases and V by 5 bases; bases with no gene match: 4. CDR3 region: CASSSWTGGTEAFF. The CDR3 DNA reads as TGTGCCAGCTCATCCTGGACAGGGGGCACTGAAGCTTTCTTT.

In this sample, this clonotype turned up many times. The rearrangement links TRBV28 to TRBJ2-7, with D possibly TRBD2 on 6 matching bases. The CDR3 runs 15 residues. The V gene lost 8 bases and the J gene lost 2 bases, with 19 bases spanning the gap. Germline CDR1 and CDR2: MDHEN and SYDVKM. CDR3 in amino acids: CASGGVGVLAYEQYF. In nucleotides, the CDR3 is TGTGCCAGCGGAGGGGTCGGAGTGCTGGCCTACGAGCAGTACTTC. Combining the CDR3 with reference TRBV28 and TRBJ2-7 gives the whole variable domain DVKVTQSSRYLVKRTGEKVFLECVQDMDHENMFWYRQDPGLGLRLIYFSYDVKMKEKGDIPEGYSVSREKKERFSLILESASTNQTSMYLCASGGVGVLAYEQYFGPGTRLTVT.

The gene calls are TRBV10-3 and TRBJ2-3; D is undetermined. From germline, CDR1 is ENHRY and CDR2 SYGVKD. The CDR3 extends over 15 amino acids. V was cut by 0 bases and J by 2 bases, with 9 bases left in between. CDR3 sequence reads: CAISESFVNTDTQYF. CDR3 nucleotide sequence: TGTGCCATCAGTGAGTCGTTCGTTAACACAGATACGCAGTATTTT.

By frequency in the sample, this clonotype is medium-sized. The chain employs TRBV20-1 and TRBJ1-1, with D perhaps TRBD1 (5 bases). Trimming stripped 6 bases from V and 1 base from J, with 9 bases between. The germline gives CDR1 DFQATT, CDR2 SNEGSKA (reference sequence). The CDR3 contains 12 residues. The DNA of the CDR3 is TGCAGTGCGCCTACAGGGAACACTGAAGCTTTCTTT. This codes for CSAPTGNTEAFF.

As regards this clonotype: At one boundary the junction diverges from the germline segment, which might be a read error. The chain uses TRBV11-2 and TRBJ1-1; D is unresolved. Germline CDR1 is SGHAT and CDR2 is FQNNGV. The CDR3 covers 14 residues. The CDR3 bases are TGTGCCAGCAGTTTAGCCCTGACGAACACTGAAGCTTTCTTT. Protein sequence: CASSLALTNTEAFF.

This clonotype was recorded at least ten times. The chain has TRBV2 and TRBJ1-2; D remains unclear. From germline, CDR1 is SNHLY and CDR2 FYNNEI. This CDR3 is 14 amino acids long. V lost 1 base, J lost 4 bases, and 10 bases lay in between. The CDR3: CASSEERGGYGYTF. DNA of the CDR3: TGTGCCAGCAGTGAAGAGAGAGGAGGCTATGGCTACACCTTC. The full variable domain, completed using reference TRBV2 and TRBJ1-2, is EPEVTQTPSHQVTQMGQEVILRCVPISNHLYFYWYRQILGQKVEFLVSFYNNEISEKSEIFDDQFSVERPDGSNFTLKIRSTKLEDSAMYFCASSEERGGYGYTFGSGTRLTVV.

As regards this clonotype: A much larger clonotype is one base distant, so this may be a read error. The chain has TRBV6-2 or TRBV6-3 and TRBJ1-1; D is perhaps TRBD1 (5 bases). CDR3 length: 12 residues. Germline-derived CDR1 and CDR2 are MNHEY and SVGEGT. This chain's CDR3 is CASRKRGTESFF. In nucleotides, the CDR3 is TGTGCCAGCAGAAAGAGGGGCACTGAATCTTTCTTT.

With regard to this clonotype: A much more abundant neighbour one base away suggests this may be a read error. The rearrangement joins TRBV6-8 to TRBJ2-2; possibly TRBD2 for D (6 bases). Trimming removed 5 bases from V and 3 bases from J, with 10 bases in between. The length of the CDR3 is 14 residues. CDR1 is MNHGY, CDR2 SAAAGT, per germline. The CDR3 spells CASSNGGHTGELFF. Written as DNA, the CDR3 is TGTGCCAGCAGTAACGGGGGTCACACCGGGGAGCTGTTTTTT.

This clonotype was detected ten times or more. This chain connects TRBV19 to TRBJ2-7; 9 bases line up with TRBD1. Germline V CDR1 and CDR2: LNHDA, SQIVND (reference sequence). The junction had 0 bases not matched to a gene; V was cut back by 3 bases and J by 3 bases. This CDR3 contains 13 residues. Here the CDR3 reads CASSMGQGYEQYF. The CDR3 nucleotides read TGTGCCAGTAGTATGGGACAGGGCTACGAGCAGTACTTC.

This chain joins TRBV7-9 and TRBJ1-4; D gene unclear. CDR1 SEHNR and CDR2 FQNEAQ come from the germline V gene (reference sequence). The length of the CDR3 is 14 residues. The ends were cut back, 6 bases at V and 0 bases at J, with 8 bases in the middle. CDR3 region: CASRGRATNEKLFF. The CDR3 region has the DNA TGTGCCAGCAGAGGCCGTGCAACTAATGAAAAACTGTTTTTT. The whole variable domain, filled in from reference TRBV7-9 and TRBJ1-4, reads DTGVSQNPRHKITKRGQNVTFRCDPISEHNRLYWYRQTLGQGPEFLTYFQNEAQLEKSRLLSDRFSAERPKGSFSTLEIQRTEQGDSAMYLCASRGRATNEKLFFGSGTQLSVL.

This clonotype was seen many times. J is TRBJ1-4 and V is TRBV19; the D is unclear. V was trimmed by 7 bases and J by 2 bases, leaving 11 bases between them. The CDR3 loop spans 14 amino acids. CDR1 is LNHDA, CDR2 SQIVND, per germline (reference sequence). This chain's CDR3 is CASTRGLTNEKLFF. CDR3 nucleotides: TGTGCCAGTACCCGCGGTTTGACTAATGAAAAACTGTTTTTT. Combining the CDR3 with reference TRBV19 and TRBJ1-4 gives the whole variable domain DGGITQSPKYLFRKEGQNVTLSCEQNLNHDAMYWYRQDPGQGLRLIYYSQIVNDFQKGDIAEGYSVSREKKESFPLTVTSAQKNPTAFYLCASTRGLTNEKLFFGSGTQLSVL.

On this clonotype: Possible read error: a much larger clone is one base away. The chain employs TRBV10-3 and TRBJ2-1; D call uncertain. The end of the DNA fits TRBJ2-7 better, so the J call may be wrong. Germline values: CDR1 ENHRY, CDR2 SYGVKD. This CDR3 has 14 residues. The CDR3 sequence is CAIIAFTSSYEQYF. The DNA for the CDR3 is TGTGCCATCATTGCGTTTACCAGCTCCTACGAGCAGTACTTC.

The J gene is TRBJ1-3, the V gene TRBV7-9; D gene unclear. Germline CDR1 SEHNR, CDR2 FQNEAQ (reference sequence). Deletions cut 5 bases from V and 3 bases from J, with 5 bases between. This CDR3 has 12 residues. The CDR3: CASSRVGNTIYF. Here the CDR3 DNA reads TGTGCCAGCAGCCGCGTTGGAAACACCATATATTTT.

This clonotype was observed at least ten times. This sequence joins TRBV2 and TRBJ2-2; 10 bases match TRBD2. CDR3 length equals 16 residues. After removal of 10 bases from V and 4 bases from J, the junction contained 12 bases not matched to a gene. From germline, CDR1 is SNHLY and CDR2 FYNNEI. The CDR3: CATSSGRFGGTGELFF. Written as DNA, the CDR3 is TGTGCCACAAGTAGCGGGAGGTTTGGGGGCACCGGGGAGCTGTTTTTT.

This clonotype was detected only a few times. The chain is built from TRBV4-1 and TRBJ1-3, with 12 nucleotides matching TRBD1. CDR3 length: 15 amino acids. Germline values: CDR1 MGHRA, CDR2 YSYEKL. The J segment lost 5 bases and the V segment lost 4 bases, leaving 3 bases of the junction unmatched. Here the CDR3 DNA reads TGCGCCAGCAGCCCTGGGACAGGGGGCAGAAACACCATATATTTT. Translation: CASSPGTGGRNTIYF.

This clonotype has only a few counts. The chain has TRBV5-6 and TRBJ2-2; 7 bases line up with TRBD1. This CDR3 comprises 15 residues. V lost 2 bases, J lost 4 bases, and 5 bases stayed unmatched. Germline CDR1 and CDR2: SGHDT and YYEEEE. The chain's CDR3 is CASSFGAGGTGELFF. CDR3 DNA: TGTGCCAGCAGCTTTGGGGCAGGGGGCACCGGGGAGCTGTTTTTT.

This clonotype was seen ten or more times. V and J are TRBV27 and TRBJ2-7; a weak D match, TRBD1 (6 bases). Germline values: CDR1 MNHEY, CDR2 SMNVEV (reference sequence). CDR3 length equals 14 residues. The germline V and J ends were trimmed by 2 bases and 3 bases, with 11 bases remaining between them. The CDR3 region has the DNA TGTGCCAGCAGTTTAGGGGGCAGCTTCTACGAGCAGTACTTC. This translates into CASSLGGSFYEQYF.

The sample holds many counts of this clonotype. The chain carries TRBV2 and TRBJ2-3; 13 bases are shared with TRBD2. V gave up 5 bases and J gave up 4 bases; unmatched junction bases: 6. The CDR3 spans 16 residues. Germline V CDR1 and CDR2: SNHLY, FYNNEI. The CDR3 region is CASSYTSGRAADTQYF. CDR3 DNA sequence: TGTGCCAGCAGTTATACTAGCGGGAGGGCCGCAGATACGCAGTATTTT.

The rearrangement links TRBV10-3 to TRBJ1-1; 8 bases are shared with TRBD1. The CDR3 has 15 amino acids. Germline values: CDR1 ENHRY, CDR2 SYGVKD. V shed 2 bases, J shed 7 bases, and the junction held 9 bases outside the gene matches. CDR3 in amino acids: CAISEVGTGTHEAFF. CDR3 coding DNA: TGTGCCATCAGTGAGGTGGGGACAGGAACCCATGAAGCTTTCTTT.